These 10 T cell receptor beta chains were all obtained from the same sample, sequenced in a study of regulatory T cells in long-lasting Graves disease. Time point described: persistent/refractory GD, antithyroid drugs over 5 years with positive TRAb. Extracted RNA from PBMCs served as the source of the TCR library. The authors built TCR beta libraries using iRepertoire HTBI primers and Arm-PCR of CDR3 regions. TCRdb re-analysed the multiplex PCR reads in MiXCR, keeping a single row per CDR3 protein. The repertoire holds 400,000 to 500,000 distinct CDR3 sequences, with roughly 22% as singletons. The starting material was peripheral blood mononuclear cells (PBMCs), obtained when the disease was refractory, from a patient treated with antithyroid drugs. These TCRs come from a female donor with Graves disease.

This clonotype was detected ten times or more. This chain connects TRBV11-3 to TRBJ1-1; D uncertain. This CDR3 is 15 amino acids long. Germline V gives CDR1 SGHNT, CDR2 YENEEA. V shed 1 base and J shed 5 bases, with 14 bases lying between them. DNA for the CDR3: TGTGCCAGCAGCTTAGTATCAGCATTTGGAACTGAAGCTTTCTTT. Amino acid sequence: CASSLVSAFGTEAFF.

In this sample, this clonotype turned up a few times. The chain joins TRBV7-2 to TRBJ1-4, with D possibly matching TRBD1 (5 bases). This CDR3 is built from 15 residues. V was trimmed by 5 bases and J by 8 bases, leaving 18 bases between them. Looked up from germline, CDR1 is SGHTA and CDR2 is FQGNSA. In nucleotides, the CDR3 is TGTGCCAGCAGCCCCACGAAGGACAACAACGAAAAACTGTTTTTT. Translating it yields CASSPTKDNNEKLFF.

This clonotype was counted at least ten times. V and J are TRBV11-2 and TRBJ1-4, with D uncertain. CDR1 is SGHAT, CDR2 FQNNGV, per germline. The CDR3 consists of 15 residues. Trimming took 0 bases from V and 0 from J, leaving 5 bases between them. The CDR3 loop reads CASSLDRPTNEKLFF. Written as DNA, the CDR3 is TGTGCCAGCAGCTTAGATCGTCCAACTAATGAAAAACTGTTTTTT. Supplemented by reference TRBV11-2 and TRBJ1-4, the full variable domain reads EAGVAQSPRYKIIEKRQSVAFWCNPISGHATLYWYQQILGQGPKLLIQFQNNGVVDDSQLPKDRFSAERLKGVDSTLKIQPAKLEDSAVYLCASSLDRPTNEKLFFGSGTQLSVL.

The V gene is TRBV24-1, the J gene TRBJ2-1, with 16 positions matching TRBD2. The CDR3 consists of 18 residues. V was clipped by 7 bases and J by 9 bases; unmatched bases: 14. The germline V gene has CDR1 KGHDR and CDR2 SFDVKD. CDR3 coding DNA: TGTGCCACCAGGAGTAAACCGGGACTAGCGGGAGGGTTGGGTGAGCAGTTCTTC. Protein product: CATRSKPGLAGGLGEQFF.

In this sample, this clonotype turned up once. This may arise from a read error, as a much more abundant clone is one base away. This chain links TRBV5-1 with TRBJ1-5, with 7 bases lining up with TRBD1. Germline CDR1 SGHRS, CDR2 YFSETQ. The CDR3 sequence is 15 residues long. The CDR3 sequence: CASSLDDRVNRPQHF. The CDR3 DNA sequence: TGCGCCAGCAGCTTGGATGACAGGGTCAATCGGCCCCAGCATTTT.

This chain uses TRBV27 with TRBJ2-3; 10 positions match TRBD2. J was trimmed by 2 bases and V by 5 bases; bases with no gene match: 10. The CDR3 totals 17 residues. The germline CDR1 and CDR2 sequences are MNHEY and SMNVEV (reference sequence). CDR3 nucleotides: TGTGCCAGCAGTCCGCTAGCGGGAGAAAGCCTCACAGATACGCAGTATTTT. It yields the protein CASSPLAGESLTDTQYF.

Note on this clonotype: A read error is possible here, since a much larger clone lies one base away. The chain uses TRBV28 and TRBJ1-1, with unresolved D. Germline loops: CDR1 MDHEN, CDR2 SYDVKM. The CDR3 runs 11 residues. Trimming shortened V by 8 bases and J by 10 bases, and 14 bases separated the two germline ends. The CDR3 loop is CASEGGPRAFF. CDR3 DNA sequence: TGTGCCAGCGAGGGCGGTCCGCGAGCTTTCTTT.

Ten or more counts support this clonotype. The DNA of the CDR3 is TGTGCCAGCAGCTTAAATCGTTTGCAGAGCAATCAGCCCCAGCATTTT. It translates to CASSLNRLQSNQPQHF. V usage is TRBV7-8 and J usage is TRBJ1-5, with D unclear. The CDR3 runs to 16 residues. The germline gives CDR1 SGHVS, CDR2 FQNEAQ. Trimming cost V 2 bases and J 1 base, with 12 bases left between them. Combining the CDR3 with reference TRBV7-8 and TRBJ1-5 gives the whole variable domain GAGVSQSPRYKVAKRGQDVALRCDPISGHVSLFWYQQALGQGPEFLTYFQNEAQLDKSGLPSDRFFAERPEGSVSTLKIQRTQQEDSAVYLCASSLNRLQSNQPQHFGDGTRLSIL.

Details on this clonotype: A much larger clone sits a single nucleotide away, making a read error possible. The chain is built from TRBV12-3 or TRBV12-4 and TRBJ1-1; 9 bases fit TRBD1. This CDR3 is 16 amino acids long. The CDR3 bases are TGTGCCAGCAGTTCCATAACAGGGGGCGGAAACACTGGAGCTTTCTTT. This codes for CASSSITGGGNTGAFF.

The J gene is TRBJ2-7, the V gene TRBV7-2; D ambiguous. This CDR3 has 12 amino acids. CDR1 is SGHTA and CDR2 is FQGNSA in the germline V gene. The V end lost 5 bases, the J end lost 5 bases, and 10 bases lay between the germline ends. As DNA, the CDR3 is TGTGCCAGCAGCACTCAGGTCCACGAGCAGTACTTC. The encoded protein is CASSTQVHEQYF.